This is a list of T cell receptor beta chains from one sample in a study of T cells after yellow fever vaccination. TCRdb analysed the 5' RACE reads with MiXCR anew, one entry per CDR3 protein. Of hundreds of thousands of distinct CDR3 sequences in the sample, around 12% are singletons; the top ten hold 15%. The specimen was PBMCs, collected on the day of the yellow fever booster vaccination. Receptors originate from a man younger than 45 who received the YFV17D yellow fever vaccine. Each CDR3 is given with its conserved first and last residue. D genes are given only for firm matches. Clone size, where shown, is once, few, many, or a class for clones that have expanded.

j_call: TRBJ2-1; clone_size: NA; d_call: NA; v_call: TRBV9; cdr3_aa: CASSVDPDPSNEQFF; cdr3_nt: TGTGCCAGCAGCGTGGACCCCGACCCTTCCAATGAGCAGTTCTTC
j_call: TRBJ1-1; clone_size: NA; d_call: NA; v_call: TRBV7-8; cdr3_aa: CASSPTEVNTEAFF; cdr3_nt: TGTGCCAGCAGCCCAACAGAGGTGAACACTGAAGCTTTCTTT
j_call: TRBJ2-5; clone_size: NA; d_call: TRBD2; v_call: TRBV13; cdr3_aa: CASSFPGGRLEETQYF; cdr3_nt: TGTGCCAGCAGCTTCCCTGGCGGGAGGTTGGAAGAGACCCAGTACTTC
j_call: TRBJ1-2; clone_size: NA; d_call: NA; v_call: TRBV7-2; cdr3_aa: CASSLVGGGANYGYTF; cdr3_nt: TGTGCCAGCAGCTTAGTTGGTGGGGGGGCTAACTATGGCTACACCTTC
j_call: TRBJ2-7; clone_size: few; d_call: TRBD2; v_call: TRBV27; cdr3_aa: CASRPAGTNYEQYF; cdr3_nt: TGTGCCAGCAGGCCGGCGGGGACTAACTACGAGCAGTACTTC
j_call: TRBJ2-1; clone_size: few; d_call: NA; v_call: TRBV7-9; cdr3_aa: CASAHSSYNEQFF; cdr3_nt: TGTGCCAGTGCTCATAGCTCCTACAATGAGCAGTTCTTC
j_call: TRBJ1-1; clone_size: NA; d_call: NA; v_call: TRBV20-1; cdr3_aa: CSAPGPRRTEAFF; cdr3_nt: TGCAGTGCCCCGGGGCCTCGGAGGACTGAAGCTTTCTTT
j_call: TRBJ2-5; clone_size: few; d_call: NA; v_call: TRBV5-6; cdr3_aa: CASTTGTEETQYF; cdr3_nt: TGTGCCAGCACTACCGGGACGGAAGAGACCCAGTACTTC
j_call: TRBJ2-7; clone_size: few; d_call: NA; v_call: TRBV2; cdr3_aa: CASSEAGLLPQYF; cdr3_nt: TGTGCCAGCAGTGAAGCGGGCCTTCTCCCCCAGTACTTC
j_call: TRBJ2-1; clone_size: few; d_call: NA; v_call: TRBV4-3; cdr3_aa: CASSQEWRTSNEQFF; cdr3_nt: TGCGCCAGCAGCCAAGAATGGAGGACCAGCAATGAGCAGTTCTTC
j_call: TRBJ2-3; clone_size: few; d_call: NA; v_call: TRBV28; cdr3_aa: CASSRTSKNTQYF; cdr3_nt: TGTGCCAGCAGCCGGACTTCCAAAAATACGCAGTATTTT
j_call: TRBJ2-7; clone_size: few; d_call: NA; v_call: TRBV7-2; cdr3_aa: CASSQPGRSSYEQYF; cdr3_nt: TGTGCCAGCAGCCAACCCGGGCGGAGCTCCTACGAGCAGTACTTC
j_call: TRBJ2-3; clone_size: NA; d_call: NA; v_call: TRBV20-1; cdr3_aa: CSAGRGHSTDTQYF; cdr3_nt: TGCAGTGCAGGGAGGGGGCACAGCACAGATACGCAGTATTTT
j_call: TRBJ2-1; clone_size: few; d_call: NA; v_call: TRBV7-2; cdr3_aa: CASSRPGANEQFF; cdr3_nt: TGTGCCAGCAGTAGACCCGGGGCCAATGAGCAGTTCTTC
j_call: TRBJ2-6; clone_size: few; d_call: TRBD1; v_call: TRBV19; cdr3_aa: CASRGRGRHSGANVLTF; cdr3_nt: TGTGCCAGTAGGGGCAGGGGGCGTCACTCTGGGGCCAACGTCCTGACTTTC
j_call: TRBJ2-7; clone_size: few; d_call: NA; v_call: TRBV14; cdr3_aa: CASSGIRAELGQYF; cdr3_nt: TGTGCCAGCAGCGGAATCCGGGCCGAACTAGGGCAGTACTTC
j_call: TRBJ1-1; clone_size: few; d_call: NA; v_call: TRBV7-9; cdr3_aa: CASSPVVLGEAFF; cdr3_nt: TGTGCCAGCAGCCCTGTCGTGCTGGGGGAAGCTTTCTTT
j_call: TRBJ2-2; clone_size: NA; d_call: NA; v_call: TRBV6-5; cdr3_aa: CASSYSPTGGELFF; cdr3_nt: TGTGCCAGCAGTTACTCCCCGACAGGCGGGGAGCTGTTTTTT
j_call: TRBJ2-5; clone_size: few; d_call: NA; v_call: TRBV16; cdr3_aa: CASSQARAIQETQYF; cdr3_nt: TGTGCCAGCAGCCAAGCTAGAGCCATCCAAGAGACCCAGTACTTC
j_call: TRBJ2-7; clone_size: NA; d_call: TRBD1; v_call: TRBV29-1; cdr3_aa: CSVKQGPRGYEQYF; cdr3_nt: TGCAGCGTTAAACAGGGGCCGCGAGGCTACGAGCAGTACTTC
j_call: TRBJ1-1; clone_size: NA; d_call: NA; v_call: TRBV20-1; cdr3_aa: CSARTGPGEAFF; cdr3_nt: TGCAGTGCTAGGACAGGCCCGGGGGAAGCTTTCTTT
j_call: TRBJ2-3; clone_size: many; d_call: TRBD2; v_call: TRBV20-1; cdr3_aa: CSAPRLAATDTQYF; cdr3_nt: TGCAGTGCTCCTAGACTAGCGGCTACAGATACGCAGTATTTT
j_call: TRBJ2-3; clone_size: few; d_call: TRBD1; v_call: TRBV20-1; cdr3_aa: CSATGTGNTDTQYF; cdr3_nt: TGCAGTGCCACCGGGACAGGGAACACAGATACGCAGTATTTT
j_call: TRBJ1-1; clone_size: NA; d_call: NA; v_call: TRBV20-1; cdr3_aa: CSARLGQLNTEAFF; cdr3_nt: TGCAGTGCTAGGTTAGGGCAGCTGAACACTGAAGCTTTCTTT
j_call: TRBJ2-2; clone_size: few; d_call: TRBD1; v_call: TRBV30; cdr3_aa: CAWARDRVSTGELFF; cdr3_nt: TGTGCCTGGGCCCGGGACAGGGTATCCACCGGGGAGCTGTTTTTT
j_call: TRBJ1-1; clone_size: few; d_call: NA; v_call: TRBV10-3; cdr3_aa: CASRDGSMNTEAFF; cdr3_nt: TGTGCCAGTCGGGACGGATCCATGAACACTGAAGCTTTCTTT
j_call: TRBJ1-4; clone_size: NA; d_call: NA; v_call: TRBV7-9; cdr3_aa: CASSPTTLTNEKLFF; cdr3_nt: TGTGCCAGCAGCCCTACGACTCTAACAAATGAAAAACTGTTTTTT
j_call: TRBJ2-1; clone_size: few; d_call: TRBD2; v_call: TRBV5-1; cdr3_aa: CASSFLSGRASNEQFF; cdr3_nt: TGCGCCAGCAGCTTTCTTAGCGGGAGGGCGAGCAATGAGCAGTTCTTC
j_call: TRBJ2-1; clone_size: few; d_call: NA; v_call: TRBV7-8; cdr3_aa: CASSPFSGNEQFF; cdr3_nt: TGTGCCAGCAGCCCCTTTTCGGGGAATGAGCAGTTCTTC
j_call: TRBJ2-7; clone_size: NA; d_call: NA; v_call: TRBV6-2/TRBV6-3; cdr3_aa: CASSYPPTRSSEQYF; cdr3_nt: TGTGCCAGCAGTTACCCACCCACTAGGTCTTCCGAGCAGTACTTC
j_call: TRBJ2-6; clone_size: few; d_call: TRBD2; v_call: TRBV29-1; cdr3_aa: CSVVSGTRTSGANVLTF; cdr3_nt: TGCAGCGTTGTTTCCGGGACTAGGACTTCTGGGGCCAACGTCCTGACTTTC
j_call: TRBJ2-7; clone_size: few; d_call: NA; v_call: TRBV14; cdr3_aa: CASSAGQGFSYEQYF; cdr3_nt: TGTGCCAGCAGCGCGGGGCAGGGGTTTTCCTACGAGCAGTACTTC
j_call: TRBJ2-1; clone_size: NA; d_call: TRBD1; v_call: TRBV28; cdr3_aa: CASSRPPGQGRNEQFF; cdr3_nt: TGTGCCAGCAGCCGCCCTCCGGGACAGGGGCGTAATGAGCAGTTCTTC
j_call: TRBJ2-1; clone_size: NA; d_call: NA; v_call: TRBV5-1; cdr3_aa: CASSLTTSGEQFF; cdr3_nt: TGCGCCAGCAGCTTGACTACGAGCGGTGAGCAGTTCTTC
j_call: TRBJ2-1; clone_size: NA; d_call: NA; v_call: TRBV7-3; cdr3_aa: CAFCSPWGRGGEYNEQFF; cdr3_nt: TGTGCCTTCTGTTCCCCCTGGGGCAGGGGAGGGGAGTACAATGAGCAGTTCTTC
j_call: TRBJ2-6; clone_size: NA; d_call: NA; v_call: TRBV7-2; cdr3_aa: CASSSRGVGANVLTF; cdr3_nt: TGTGCCAGCAGCTCACGAGGGGTAGGGGCCAACGTCCTGACTTTC
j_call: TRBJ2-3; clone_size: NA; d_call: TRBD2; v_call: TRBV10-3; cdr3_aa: CAIRTSGPTDTQYF; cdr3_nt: TGTGCCATCAGAACTAGCGGCCCCACAGATACGCAGTATTTT
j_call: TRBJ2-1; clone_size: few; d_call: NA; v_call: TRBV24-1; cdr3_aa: CATSDKSGNSYNEQFF; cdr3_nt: TGTGCCACCAGTGATAAATCGGGGAACTCCTACAATGAGCAGTTCTTC
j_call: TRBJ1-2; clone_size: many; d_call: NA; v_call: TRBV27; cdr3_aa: CASSSSGYNYGYTF; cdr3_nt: TGTGCCAGCAGTTCCTCGGGGTATAACTATGGCTACACCTTC
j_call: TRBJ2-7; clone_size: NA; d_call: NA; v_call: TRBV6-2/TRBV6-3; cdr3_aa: CASSRFDEQYF; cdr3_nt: TGTGCCAGCAGTCGGTTTGACGAGCAGTACTTC
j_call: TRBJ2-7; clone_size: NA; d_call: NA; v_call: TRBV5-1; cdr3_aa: CASSRPGAVYEQYF; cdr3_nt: TGCGCCAGCAGCCGCCCAGGGGCAGTCTACGAGCAGTACTTC
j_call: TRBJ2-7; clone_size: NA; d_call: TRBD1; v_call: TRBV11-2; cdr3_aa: CASSPHTGVEQYF; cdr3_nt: TGTGCCAGCAGCCCTCATACAGGGGTCGAGCAGTACTTC
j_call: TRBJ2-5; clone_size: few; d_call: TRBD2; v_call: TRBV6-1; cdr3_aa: CASRGSAASGSRQTQYF; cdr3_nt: TGTGCAAGCAGGGGCTCGGCGGCTAGCGGGAGTAGGCAGACCCAGTACTTC
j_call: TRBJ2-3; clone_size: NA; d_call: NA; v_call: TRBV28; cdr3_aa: CASRYTSADTQYF; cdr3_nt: TGTGCCAGCAGGTACACTAGTGCCGATACGCAGTATTTT
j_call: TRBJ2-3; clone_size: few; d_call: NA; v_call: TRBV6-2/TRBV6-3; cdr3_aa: CASRDSGTDTQYF; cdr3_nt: TGTGCCAGCCGGGACTCCGGCACAGATACGCAGTATTTT
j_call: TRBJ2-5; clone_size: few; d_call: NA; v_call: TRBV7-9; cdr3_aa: CASSRSPEETQYF; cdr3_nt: TGTGCCAGCAGCCGAAGTCCAGAAGAGACCCAGTACTTC
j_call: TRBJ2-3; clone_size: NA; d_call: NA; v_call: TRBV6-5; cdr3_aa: CASSYVFNTDTQYF; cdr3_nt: TGTGCCAGCAGTTACGTTTTCAACACAGATACGCAGTATTTT
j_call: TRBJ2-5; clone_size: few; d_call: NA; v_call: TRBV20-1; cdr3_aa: CSAVSLETQYF; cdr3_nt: TGCAGTGCTGTTAGCCTGGAGACCCAGTACTTC
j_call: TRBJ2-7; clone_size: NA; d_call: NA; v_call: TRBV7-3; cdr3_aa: CASSLGGTTEQYF; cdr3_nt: TGTGCCAGCAGCTTAGGAGGCACCACCGAGCAGTACTTC
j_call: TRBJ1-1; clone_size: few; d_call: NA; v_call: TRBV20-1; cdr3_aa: CSARDLGNTEAFF; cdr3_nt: TGCAGTGCTAGAGATCTCGGGAACACTGAAGCTTTCTTT
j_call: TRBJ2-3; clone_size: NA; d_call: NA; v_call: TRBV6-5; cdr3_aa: CASSSLLGGGNRADTQYF; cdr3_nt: TGTGCCAGCAGTTCCCTCCTCGGAGGAGGGAATCGGGCAGATACGCAGTATTTT